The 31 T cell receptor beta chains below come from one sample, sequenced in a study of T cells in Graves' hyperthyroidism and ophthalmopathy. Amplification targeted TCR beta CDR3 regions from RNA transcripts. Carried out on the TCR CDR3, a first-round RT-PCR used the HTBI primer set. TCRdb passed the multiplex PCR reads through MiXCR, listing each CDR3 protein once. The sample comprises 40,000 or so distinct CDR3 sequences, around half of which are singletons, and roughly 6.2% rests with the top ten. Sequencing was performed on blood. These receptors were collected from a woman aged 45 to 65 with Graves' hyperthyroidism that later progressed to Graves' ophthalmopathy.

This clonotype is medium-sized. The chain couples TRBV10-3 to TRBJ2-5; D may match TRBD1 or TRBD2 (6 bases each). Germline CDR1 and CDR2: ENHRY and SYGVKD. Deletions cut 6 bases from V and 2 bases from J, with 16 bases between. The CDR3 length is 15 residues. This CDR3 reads CAIRGGLSSQETQYF. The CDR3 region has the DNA TGTGCCATCAGAGGGGGGCTGTCCTCACAAGAGACCCAGTACTTC.

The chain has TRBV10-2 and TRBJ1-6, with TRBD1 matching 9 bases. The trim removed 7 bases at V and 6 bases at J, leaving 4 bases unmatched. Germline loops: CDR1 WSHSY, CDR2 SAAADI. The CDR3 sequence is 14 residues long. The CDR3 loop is CASTGDRANSPLHF. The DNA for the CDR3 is TGCGCCAGCACAGGGGACAGGGCTAATTCACCCCTCCACTTT.

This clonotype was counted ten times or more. The CDR3 DNA sequence: TGTGCCAGCAGCTTGGGGTGGACGAGGGGGCGCAGCGGTGGCTACACCTTC. Translating it yields CASSLGWTRGRSGGYTF. This chain connects TRBV5-4 to TRBJ1-2; 7 bases agree with TRBD1. There are 17 residues in the CDR3. Trimming cost V 0 bases and J 7 bases; bases outside gene matches: 15. Germline values: CDR1 SGHNT, CDR2 YYREEE (reference sequence).

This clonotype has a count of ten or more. The CDR3 reads CSAPPSGSAKNIQYF. In nucleotides, the CDR3 is TGCAGTGCCCCTCCAAGTGGCTCGGCCAAAAACATTCAGTACTTC. J is TRBJ2-4 and V is TRBV20-1, with D unclear. Trimming took off 6 bases at V and 1 base at J, with 16 bases between the two ends. CDR3 length: 15 amino acids. Looked up from germline, CDR1 is DFQATT and CDR2 is SNEGSKA (reference sequence).

For the CDR3, the DNA is TGCAGTGCCCTAGCCACGGGACAGGGGGGTCAGCCCCAGCATTTT. It is translated as CSALATGQGGQPQHF. The chain couples TRBV20-1 to TRBJ1-5; 11 nucleotides agree with TRBD1. Per the germline V gene, CDR1 is DFQATT and CDR2 is SNEGSKA (reference sequence). Trimming at V came to 6 bases and at J to 6 bases, leaving 10 bases not matched to a gene. CDR3 size: 15 residues.

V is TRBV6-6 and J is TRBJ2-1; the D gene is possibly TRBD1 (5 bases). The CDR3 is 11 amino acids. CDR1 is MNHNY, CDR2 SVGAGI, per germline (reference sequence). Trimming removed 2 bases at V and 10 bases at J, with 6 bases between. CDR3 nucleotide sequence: TGTGCCAGCAGTTACAAGGGGGAGCAGTTCTTC. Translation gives CASSYKGEQFF.

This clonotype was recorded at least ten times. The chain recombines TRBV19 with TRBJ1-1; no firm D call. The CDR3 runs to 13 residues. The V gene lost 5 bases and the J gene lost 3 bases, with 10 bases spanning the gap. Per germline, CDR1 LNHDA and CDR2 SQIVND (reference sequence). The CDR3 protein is CASSQTTYTEAFF. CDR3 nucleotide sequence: TGTGCCAGTAGTCAAACAACGTACACTGAAGCTTTCTTT.

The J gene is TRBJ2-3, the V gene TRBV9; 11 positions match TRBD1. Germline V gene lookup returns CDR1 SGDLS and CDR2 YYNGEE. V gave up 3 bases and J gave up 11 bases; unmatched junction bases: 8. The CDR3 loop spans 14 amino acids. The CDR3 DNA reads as TGTGCCAGCAGCGGGACAGGGGGCCTAAATGAGCAGTATTTT. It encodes CASSGTGGLNEQYF.

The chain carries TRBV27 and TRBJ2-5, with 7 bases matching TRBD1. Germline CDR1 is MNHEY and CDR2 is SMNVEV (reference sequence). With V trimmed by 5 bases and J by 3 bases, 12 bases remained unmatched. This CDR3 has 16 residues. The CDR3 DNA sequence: TGTGCCAGCAGTGGACCAAGGGGGCGCCACGAAGAGACCCAGTACTTC. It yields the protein CASSGPRGRHEETQYF.

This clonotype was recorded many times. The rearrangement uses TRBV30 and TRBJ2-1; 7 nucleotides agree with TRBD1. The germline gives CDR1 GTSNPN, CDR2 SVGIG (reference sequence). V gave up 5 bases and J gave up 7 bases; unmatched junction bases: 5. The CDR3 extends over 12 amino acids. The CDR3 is CAWRTGLNEQFF. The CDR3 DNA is TGTGCCTGGCGGACAGGTTTGAATGAGCAGTTCTTC.

The CDR3: CASSGEGRFTDTQYF. The DNA for the CDR3 is TGTGCCAGCAGTGGAGAGGGAAGGTTCACAGATACGCAGTATTTT. The rearrangement uses TRBV2 and TRBJ2-3; perhaps TRBD2 as D (5 bases). V lost 4 bases, J lost 2 bases, and 13 bases lay in between. The CDR3 spans 15 residues. CDR1 is SNHLY, CDR2 FYNNEI, per germline.

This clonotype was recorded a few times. The CDR3 nucleotides read TGTGCCAGCTCACCTCCTAGCGGGAGTAATGAGCAGTTCTTC. Translated, it gives CASSPPSGSNEQFF. The chain couples TRBV18 to TRBJ2-1, with 10 bases lining up with TRBD2. V was pared by 3 bases and J by 7 bases, with 3 bases of the junction left unmatched. The CDR3 totals 14 residues. Germline CDR1 and CDR2: KGHSH and LQKENI.

The CDR3 region is CASRSGLYSNEQYF. The DNA of the CDR3 is TGTGCCAGCAGGTCAGGACTATACAGCAATGAGCAGTATTTT. This rearrangement joins TRBV7-9 to TRBJ2-3; D might be TRBD2 (6 bases). This CDR3 is built from 14 residues. Germline-derived CDR1 and CDR2 are SEHNR and FQNEAQ (reference sequence). Trimming removed 6 bases from V and 11 bases from J, with 21 bases in between.

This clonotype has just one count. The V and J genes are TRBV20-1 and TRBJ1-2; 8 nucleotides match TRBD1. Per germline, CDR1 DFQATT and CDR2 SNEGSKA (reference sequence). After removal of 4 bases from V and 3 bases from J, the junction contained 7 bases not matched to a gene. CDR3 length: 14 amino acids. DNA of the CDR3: TGCAGTGCTAATGGGGGACAGGACCACTATGGCTACACCTTC. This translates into CSANGGQDHYGYTF.

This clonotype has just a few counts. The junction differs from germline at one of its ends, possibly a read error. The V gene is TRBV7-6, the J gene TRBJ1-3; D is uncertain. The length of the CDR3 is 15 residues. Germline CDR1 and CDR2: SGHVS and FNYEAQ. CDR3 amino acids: CASSLYRSSGNTKYF. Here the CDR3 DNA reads TGTGCCAGCAGCTTGTACCGGAGCTCTGGTAACACCAAATATTTT.

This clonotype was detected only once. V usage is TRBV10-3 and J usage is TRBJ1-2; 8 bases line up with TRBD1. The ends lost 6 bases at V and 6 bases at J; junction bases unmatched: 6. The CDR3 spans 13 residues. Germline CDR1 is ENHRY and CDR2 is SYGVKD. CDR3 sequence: CAISGTGFHGYTF. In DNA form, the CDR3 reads TGTGCCATCAGCGGGACAGGCTTCCATGGCTACACCTTC.

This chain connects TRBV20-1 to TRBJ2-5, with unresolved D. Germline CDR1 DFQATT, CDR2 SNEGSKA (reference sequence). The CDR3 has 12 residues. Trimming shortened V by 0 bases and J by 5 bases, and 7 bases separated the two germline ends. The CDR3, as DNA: TGCAGTGCTAGAGAGACACGGGAGACCCAGTACTTC. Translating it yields CSARETRETQYF.

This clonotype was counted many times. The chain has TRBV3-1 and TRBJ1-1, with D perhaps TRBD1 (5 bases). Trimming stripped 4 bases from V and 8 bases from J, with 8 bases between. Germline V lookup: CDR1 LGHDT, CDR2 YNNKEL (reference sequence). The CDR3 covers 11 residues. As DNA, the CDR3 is TGTGCCAGCAGCCTTGGGGCGGAAGCTTTCTTT. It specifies CASSLGAEAFF.

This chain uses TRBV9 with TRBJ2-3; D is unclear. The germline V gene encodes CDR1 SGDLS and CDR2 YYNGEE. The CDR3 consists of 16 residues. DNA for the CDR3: TGTGCTAGTTGGTTAGGCGTGGGGTCCTCCACAGATACGCAGTATTTT. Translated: CASWLGVGSSTDTQYF.

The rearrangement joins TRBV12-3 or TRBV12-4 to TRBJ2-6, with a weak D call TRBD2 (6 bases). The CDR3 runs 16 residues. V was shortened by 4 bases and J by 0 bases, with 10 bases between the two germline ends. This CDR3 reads CASSSVGSSGANVLTF. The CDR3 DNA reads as TGTGCCAGCAGTTCGGTCGGGAGCTCTGGGGCCAACGTCCTGACTTTC.

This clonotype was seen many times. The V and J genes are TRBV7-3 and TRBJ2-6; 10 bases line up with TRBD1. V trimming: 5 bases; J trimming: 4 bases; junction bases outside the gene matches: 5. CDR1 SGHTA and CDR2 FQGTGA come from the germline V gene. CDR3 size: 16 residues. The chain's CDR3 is CASSPPGQGGANVLTF. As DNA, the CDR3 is TGTGCCAGCAGCCCTCCGGGACAGGGGGGGGCCAACGTCCTGACTTTC.

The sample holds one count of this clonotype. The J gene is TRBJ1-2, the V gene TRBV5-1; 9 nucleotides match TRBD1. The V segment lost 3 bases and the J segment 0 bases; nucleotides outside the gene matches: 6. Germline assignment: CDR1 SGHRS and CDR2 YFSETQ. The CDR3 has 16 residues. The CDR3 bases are TGCGCCAGCAGCTGGGGACAGGGCACTCCTAACTATGGCTACACCTTC. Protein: CASSWGQGTPNYGYTF. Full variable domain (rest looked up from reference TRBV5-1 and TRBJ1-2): KAGVTQTPRYLIKTRGQQVTLSCSPISGHRSVSWYQQTPGQGLQFLFEYFSETQRNKGNFPGRFSGRQFSNSRSEMNVSTLELGDSALYLCASSWGQGTPNYGYTFGSGTRLTVV.

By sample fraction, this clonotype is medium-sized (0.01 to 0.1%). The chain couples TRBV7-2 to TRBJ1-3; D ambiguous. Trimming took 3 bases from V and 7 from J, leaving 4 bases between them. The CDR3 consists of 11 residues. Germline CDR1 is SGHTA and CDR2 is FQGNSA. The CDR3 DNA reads TGTGCCAGCAGCTTGGAGAACACCATATATTTT. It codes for CASSLENTIYF.

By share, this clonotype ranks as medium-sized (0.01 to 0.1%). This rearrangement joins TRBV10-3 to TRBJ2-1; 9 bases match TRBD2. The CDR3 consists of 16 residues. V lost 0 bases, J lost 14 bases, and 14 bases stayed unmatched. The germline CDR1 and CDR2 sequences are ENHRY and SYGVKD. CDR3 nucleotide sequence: TGTGCCATCAGTGAGTCTGATGGGCGGGAGGGGAGGTTGAAGTTCTTC. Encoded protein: CAISESDGREGRLKFF.

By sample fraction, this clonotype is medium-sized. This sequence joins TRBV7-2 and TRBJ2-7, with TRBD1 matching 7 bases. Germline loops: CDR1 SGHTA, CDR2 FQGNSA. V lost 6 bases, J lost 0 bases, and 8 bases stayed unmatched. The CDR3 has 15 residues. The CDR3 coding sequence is TGTGCCAGCAGTCCATGGGCAGGGGGCTCCTACGAGCAGTACTTC. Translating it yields CASSPWAGGSYEQYF.

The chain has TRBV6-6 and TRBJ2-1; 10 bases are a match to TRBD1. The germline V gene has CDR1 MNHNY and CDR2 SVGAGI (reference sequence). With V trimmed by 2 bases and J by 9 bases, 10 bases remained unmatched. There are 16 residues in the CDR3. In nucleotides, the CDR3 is TGTGCCAGCAGTTACGAAGGGACAGGGGTATATGTTGAGCAGTTCTTC. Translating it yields CASSYEGTGVYVEQFF.

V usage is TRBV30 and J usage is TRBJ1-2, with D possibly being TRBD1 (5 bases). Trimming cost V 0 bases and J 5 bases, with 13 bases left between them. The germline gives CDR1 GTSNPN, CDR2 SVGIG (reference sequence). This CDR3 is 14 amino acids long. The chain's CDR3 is CAWSVQRTQYGYTF. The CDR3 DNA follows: TGTGCCTGGAGTGTGCAAAGGACACAATATGGCTACACCTTC.

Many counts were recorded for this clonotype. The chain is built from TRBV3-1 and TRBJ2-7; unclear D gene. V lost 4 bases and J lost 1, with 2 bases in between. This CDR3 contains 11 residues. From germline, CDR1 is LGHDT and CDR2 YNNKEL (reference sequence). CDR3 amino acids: CASSRSYEQYF. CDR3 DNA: TGTGCCAGCAGCCGATCCTACGAGCAGTACTTC.

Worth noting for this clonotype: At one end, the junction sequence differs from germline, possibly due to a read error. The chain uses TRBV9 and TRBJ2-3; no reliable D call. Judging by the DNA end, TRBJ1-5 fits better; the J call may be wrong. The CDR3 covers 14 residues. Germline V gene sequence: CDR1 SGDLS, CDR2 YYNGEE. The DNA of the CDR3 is TGTGCCGGCAGCGTTATCGGGAACGAAGATACGCAGCATTTT. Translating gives CAGSVIGNEDTQHF.

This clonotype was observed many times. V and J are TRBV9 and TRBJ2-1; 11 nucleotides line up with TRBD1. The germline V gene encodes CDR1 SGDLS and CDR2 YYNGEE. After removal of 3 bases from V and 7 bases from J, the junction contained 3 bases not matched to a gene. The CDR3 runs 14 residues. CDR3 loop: CASSGTGGLNEQFF. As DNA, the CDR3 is TGTGCCAGCAGCGGGACAGGGGGCCTAAATGAGCAGTTCTTC.

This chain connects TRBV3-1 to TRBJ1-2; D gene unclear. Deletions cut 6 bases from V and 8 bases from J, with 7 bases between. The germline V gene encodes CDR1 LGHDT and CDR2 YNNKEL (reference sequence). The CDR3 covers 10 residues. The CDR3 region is CASSQSGYTF. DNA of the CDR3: TGTGCCAGCAGTCAATCGGGCTACACCTTC.